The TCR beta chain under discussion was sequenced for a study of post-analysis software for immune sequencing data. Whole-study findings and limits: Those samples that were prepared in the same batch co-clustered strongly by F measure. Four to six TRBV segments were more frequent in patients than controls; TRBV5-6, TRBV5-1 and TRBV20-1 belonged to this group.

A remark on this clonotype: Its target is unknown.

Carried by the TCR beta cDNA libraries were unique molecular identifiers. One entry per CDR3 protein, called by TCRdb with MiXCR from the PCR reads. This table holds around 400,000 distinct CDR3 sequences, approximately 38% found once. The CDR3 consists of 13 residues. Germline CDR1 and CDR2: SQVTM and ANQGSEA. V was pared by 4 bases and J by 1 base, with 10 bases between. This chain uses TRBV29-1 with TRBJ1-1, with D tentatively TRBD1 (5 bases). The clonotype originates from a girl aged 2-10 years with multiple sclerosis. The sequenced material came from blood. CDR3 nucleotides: TGCAGCGTTGCCGACAGAACGAACACTGAAGCTTTCTTT. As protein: CSVADRTNTEAFF.